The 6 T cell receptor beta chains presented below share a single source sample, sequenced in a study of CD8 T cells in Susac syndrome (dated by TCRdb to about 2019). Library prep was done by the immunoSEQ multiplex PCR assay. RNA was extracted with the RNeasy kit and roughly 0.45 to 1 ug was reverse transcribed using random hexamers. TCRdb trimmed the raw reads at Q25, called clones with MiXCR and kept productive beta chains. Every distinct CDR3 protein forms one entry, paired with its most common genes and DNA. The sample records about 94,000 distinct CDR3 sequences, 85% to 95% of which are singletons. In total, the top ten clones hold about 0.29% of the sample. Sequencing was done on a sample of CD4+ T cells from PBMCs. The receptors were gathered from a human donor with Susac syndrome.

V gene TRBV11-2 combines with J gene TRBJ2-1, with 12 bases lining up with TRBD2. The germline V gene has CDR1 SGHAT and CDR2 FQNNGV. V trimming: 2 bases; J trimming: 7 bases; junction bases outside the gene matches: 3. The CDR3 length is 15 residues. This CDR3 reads CASSLLLAGGNEQFF. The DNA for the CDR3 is TGTGCCAGCAGCTTACTACTAGCGGGGGGAAATGAGCAGTTCTTC.

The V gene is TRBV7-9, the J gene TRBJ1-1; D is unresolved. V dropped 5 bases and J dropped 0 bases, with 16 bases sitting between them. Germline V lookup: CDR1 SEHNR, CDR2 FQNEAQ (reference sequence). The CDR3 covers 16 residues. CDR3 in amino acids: CASSPKFQAVNTEAFF. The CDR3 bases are TGTGCCAGCAGCCCGAAGTTCCAGGCGGTGAACACTGAAGCTTTCTTT. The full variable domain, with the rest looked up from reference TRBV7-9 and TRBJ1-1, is DTGVSQNPRHKITKRGQNVTFRCDPISEHNRLYWYRQTLGQGPEFLTYFQNEAQLEKSRLLSDRFSAERPKGSFSTLEIQRTEQGDSAMYLCASSPKFQAVNTEAFFGQGTRLTVV.

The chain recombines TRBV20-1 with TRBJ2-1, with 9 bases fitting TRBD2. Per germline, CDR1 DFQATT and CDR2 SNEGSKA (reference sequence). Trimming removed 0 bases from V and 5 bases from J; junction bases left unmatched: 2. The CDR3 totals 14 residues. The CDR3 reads CSARDGTSHNEQFF. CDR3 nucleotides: TGCAGTGCTAGAGATGGGACTAGCCACAATGAGCAGTTCTTC.

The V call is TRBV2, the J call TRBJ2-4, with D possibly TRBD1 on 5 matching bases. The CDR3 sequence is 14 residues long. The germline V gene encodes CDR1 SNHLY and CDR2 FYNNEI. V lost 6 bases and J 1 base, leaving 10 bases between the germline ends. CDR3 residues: CASRGRQAKNIQYF. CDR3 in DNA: TGTGCCAGCAGGGGAAGACAGGCCAAAAACATTCAGTACTTC.

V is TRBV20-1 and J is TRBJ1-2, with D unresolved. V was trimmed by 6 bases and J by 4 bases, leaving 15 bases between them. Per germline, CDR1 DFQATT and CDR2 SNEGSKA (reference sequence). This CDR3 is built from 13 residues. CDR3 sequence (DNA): TGCAGTGCAAGCCAGGCGGTTGGCTATGGCTACACCTTC. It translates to CSASQAVGYGYTF.

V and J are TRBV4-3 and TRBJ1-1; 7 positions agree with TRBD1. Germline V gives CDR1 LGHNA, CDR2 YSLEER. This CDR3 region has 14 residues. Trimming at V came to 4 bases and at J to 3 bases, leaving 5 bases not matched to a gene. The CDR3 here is CASSRQGGDTEAFF. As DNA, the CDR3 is TGCGCCAGCAGCCGACAGGGCGGGGACACTGAAGCTTTCTTT.